The sequence of this TCR beta chain was determined in a study of OX40 agonist ivuxolimab in advanced cancers. Study information: Patients received the agonistic anti-OX40 (CD134) antibody ivuxolimab.

The protocol was immunoSEQ multiplex PCR, while the TCRdb copy is restricted to in-frame clones and leaves out a portion. The table has around 60,000 clones, about 85% seen once. Germline CDR1 is SGHKS and CDR2 is YYEKEE (reference sequence). V was trimmed by 4 bases and J by 2 bases, leaving 16 bases between them. The CDR3 runs to 15 residues. Regarding the study as a whole: At 0.1 to 3.0 mg/kg, CD4+ and CD8+ blood T cells expanded clonally by week 6.

Concerning this clone itself: Its specificity is not known.

The TCR originated in an adult with an advanced solid tumor such as melanoma, head and neck, liver or kidney cancer. The input for sequencing was CD4+ or CD8+ T cells sorted from blood, taken in a trial of the OX40 agonist ivuxolimab. The chain recombines TRBV5-5 with TRBJ2-7, with a tentative D call TRBD2 (6 bases). DNA for the CDR3: TGTGCCAGCAGCAATCCCGGTCGGGGGACCTACGAGCAGTACTTC. Translating gives CASSNPGRGTYEQYF.